Presented here are 21 T cell receptor beta chains from one specimen sequenced in a study of CD8 T cells in Susac syndrome. RNA totalling roughly 0.45 to 1 ug underwent reverse transcription with random hexamers. TCRdb analysed the immunoSEQ multiplex PCR reads with MiXCR anew, one entry per CDR3 protein. The table lists around 200,000 distinct CDR3 sequences, about 94% of them singletons, with about 0.12% in the top ten. Sequencing was carried out using CD8+ T cells from PBMCs. These receptors were obtained from a human donor with multiple sclerosis.

The J gene is TRBJ2-7, the V gene TRBV4-2; perhaps TRBD2 as D (5 bases). V lost 0 bases to trimming and J lost 2 bases, with 11 bases between them. The CDR3 covers 15 residues. Looked up from germline, CDR1 is LGHNA and CDR2 is YNFKEQ. The CDR3 is CASSQELGIAYEQYF. The DNA of the CDR3 is TGTGCCAGCAGCCAAGAACTAGGGATCGCCTACGAGCAGTACTTC.

J is TRBJ1-1 and V is TRBV15, with TRBD1 as a possible D gene (6 bases). The V gene's germline CDR1 is LNHNV and CDR2 YYDKDF (reference sequence). The CDR3 consists of 14 residues. Trimming cost V 3 bases and J 1 base, with 9 bases left between them. The CDR3 nucleotides are TGTGCCACCAGCAGGGGCAGGGGGAACACTGAAGCTTTCTTT. The encoded protein is CATSRGRGNTEAFF.

This clonotype was detected once. This sequence joins TRBV4-2 and TRBJ2-3; D might be TRBD1 (5 bases). This CDR3 region has 16 residues. Germline CDR1 is LGHNA and CDR2 is YNFKEQ. V was trimmed by 0 bases and J by 4 bases, leaving 14 bases between them. CDR3: CASSQDFPVGPDTQYF. CDR3 sequence (DNA): TGTGCCAGCAGCCAAGATTTCCCAGTGGGGCCAGATACGCAGTATTTT.

The rearrangement uses TRBV7-9 and TRBJ2-3; D is unclear. Germline V CDR1 and CDR2: SEHNR, FQNEAQ (reference sequence). Trimming stripped 4 bases from V and 6 bases from J, with 17 bases between. CDR3 length: 15 amino acids. The CDR3 DNA follows: TGTGCCAGCAGCTCCGCCAGCGTCCGCCGGGATACGCAGTATTTT. It codes for CASSSASVRRDTQYF.

The chain uses TRBV19 and TRBJ2-7, with D unresolved. Germline CDR1 reads LNHDA; CDR2 reads SQIVND (reference sequence). CDR3 length: 13 amino acids. V was trimmed by 4 bases and J by 4 bases, leaving 11 bases between them. This CDR3 reads CASSSGVPYEQYF. The CDR3 bases are TGTGCCAGTAGTAGCGGAGTTCCTTACGAGCAGTACTTC.

This clonotype was recorded a few times. The chain couples TRBV4-2 to TRBJ1-1, with D maybe TRBD1 (5 bases). Germline CDR1 LGHNA, CDR2 YNFKEQ. The CDR3 spans 12 residues. The germline V and J ends were trimmed by 4 bases and 5 bases, with 8 bases remaining between them. The CDR3, as DNA: TGTGCCAGCAGCCGGGGGGTTACTGAAGCTTTCTTT. Translation: CASSRGVTEAFF.

The V and J genes are TRBV7-2 and TRBJ2-7, with D possibly being TRBD2 (6 bases). With 5 bases removed from V and 6 bases from J, the gap between germline ends came to 14 bases. The germline V gene has CDR1 SGHTA and CDR2 FQGNSA. The CDR3 length is 13 residues. In DNA, the CDR3 is TGTGCCAGCAGCACCCGGACTACCCCCGAGCAGTACTTC. Protein: CASSTRTTPEQYF.

The rearrangement joins TRBV24-1 to TRBJ1-2; tentatively, D is TRBD1 (5 bases). The CDR3 is 11 residues long. CDR1 and CDR2 (germline): KGHDR, SFDVKD. Trimming stripped 6 bases from V and 6 bases from J, with 7 bases between. The CDR3 coding sequence is TGTGCCACCAGTTTGGGGGATGGCTACACCTTC. Its protein product is CATSLGDGYTF.

This clonotype has just one count. This chain connects TRBV6-1 to TRBJ1-2, with D hard to call. The CDR3 is 14 residues long. Germline CDR1 and CDR2: MNHNS and SASEGT. Trimming took off 2 bases at V and 8 bases at J, with 15 bases between the two ends. DNA for the CDR3: TGTGCCAGCAGTGAATTTGTCGGACCAGAGGGCTACACCTTC. Amino acids: CASSEFVGPEGYTF.

The genes are TRBV4-2 and TRBJ2-7; a weak D match, TRBD2 (6 bases). This CDR3 has 15 amino acids. The ends were cut back, 4 bases at V and 3 bases at J, with 16 bases in the middle. Germline CDR1 reads LGHNA; CDR2 reads YNFKEQ. CDR3: CASSRGVASYYEQYF. CDR3 bases: TGTGCCAGCAGCCGGGGGGTAGCAAGTTACTACGAGCAGTACTTC.

The genes are TRBV19 and TRBJ2-3; 8 nucleotides agree with TRBD2. The V and J ends lost 5 bases and 2 bases, in that order; junction bases with no gene match: 6. The CDR3 is 15 residues long. Per germline, CDR1 LNHDA and CDR2 SQIVND (reference sequence). CDR3 DNA: TGTGCCAGTAGTCCCCCGGGGGGGCTCACAGATACGCAGTATTTT. Protein sequence: CASSPPGGLTDTQYF.

This chain joins TRBV27 and TRBJ2-2, with 15 positions matching TRBD2. Unmatched junction bases numbered 4, after V lost 3 bases and J lost 2 bases. This CDR3 comprises 18 residues. From germline, CDR1 is MNHEY and CDR2 SMNVEV (reference sequence). CDR3 in DNA: TGTGCCAGCAGTTTCGGGGGACTAGCGGGAGGAAACACCGGGGAGCTGTTTTTT. This codes for CASSFGGLAGGNTGELFF.

The chain couples TRBV7-9 to TRBJ1-1, with D unresolved. V was clipped by 2 bases and J by 1 base, with 8 bases between them. Germline V gives CDR1 SEHNR, CDR2 FQNEAQ (reference sequence). The CDR3 sequence is 14 residues long. The CDR3 loop reads CASSLRTANTEAFF. The CDR3 DNA sequence: TGTGCCAGCAGCTTAAGGACCGCGAACACTGAAGCTTTCTTT.

The chain combines TRBV20-1 with TRBJ1-5; 9 bases agree with TRBD1. This CDR3 comprises 13 residues. Germline loops: CDR1 DFQATT, CDR2 SNEGSKA (reference sequence). After removal of 6 bases from V and 7 bases from J, the junction contained 7 bases not matched to a gene. CDR3 protein: CSARGTGQQPQHF. DNA of the CDR3: TGCAGTGCAAGGGGGACAGGGCAGCAGCCCCAGCATTTT.

As DNA, the CDR3 is TGCGCCAGCAGCCAAGATGTCGCTAGCGGGAGGTACAATGAGCAGTTCTTC. Protein product: CASSQDVASGRYNEQFF. The chain is built from TRBV4-1 and TRBJ2-1, with 11 bases identical to TRBD2. From germline, CDR1 is MGHRA and CDR2 YSYEKL. J lost 4 bases, V lost 0 bases, and 5 bases had no gene match. CDR3 length: 17 amino acids.

This chain uses TRBV20-1 with TRBJ2-7, with 12 bases lining up with TRBD1. This CDR3 is 18 amino acids long. The junction had 17 bases not matched to a gene; V was cut back by 6 bases and J by 2 bases. Germline values: CDR1 DFQATT, CDR2 SNEGSKA (reference sequence). CDR3 coding DNA: TGCAGTGCGACTGGGGACAGGGGGCGGCCGGGAGCTGCCTACGAGCAGTACTTC. Its translation is CSATGDRGRPGAAYEQYF.

The chain uses TRBV28 and TRBJ2-7; D gene uncertain. The V end lost 4 bases, the J end lost 2 bases, and 12 bases lay between the germline ends. The CDR3 totals 14 residues. Germline V gives CDR1 MDHEN, CDR2 SYDVKM. Here the CDR3 DNA reads TGTGCCAGCAGTTATCTTTTGTCCACCTACGAGCAGTACTTC. It encodes CASSYLLSTYEQYF.

The chain joins TRBV12-3 or TRBV12-4 to TRBJ2-2; maybe TRBD2 (5 bases). The CDR3 consists of 12 residues. V lost 10 bases to trimming and J lost 7 bases, with 13 bases between them. CDR3 coding DNA: TGTGCCACCAAGCCGGGGTTCGGGGAGCTGTTTTTT. It yields the protein CATKPGFGELFF.

The chain has TRBV5-6 and TRBJ2-1; 8 bases align to TRBD1. With V trimmed by 3 bases and J by 4 bases, 3 bases remained unmatched. The germline CDR1 and CDR2 sequences are SGHDT and YYEEEE. CDR3 size: 14 residues. The CDR3 nucleotides are TGTGCCAGCAGCTGGGGGACAGGTTACAATGAGCAGTTCTTC. Translated, it gives CASSWGTGYNEQFF.

The V gene is TRBV29-1, the J gene TRBJ2-7; 9 bases map to TRBD2. The CDR3 consists of 16 residues. Germline values: CDR1 SQVTM, CDR2 ANQGSEA. J was trimmed by 2 bases and V by 1 base; bases with no gene match: 9. The CDR3 spells CSVEGGGLAKPYEQYF. The CDR3 bases are TGCAGCGTTGAAGGTGGAGGACTAGCGAAACCCTACGAGCAGTACTTC.

The sample holds one count of this clonotype. This chain connects TRBV19 to TRBJ1-1, with a weak D call TRBD1 (5 bases). V shed 8 bases and J shed 4 bases, with 17 bases lying between them. CDR3 length: 14 residues. Per the germline V gene, CDR1 is LNHDA and CDR2 is SQIVND (reference sequence). In nucleotides, the CDR3 is TGTGCCAGTCTTTCAGGGCCCGGGGCCACTGAAGCTTTCTTT. This gives the protein CASLSGPGATEAFF.